By frequency in the sample, the clone carrying this T cell receptor (beta chain) is medium-sized. What it binds is not known. V lost 3 bases and J lost 5, with 8 bases in between. Germline-derived CDR1 and CDR2 are ENHRY and SYGVKD. The CDR3 loop spans 13 amino acids. The data originate from a study of T cells in Graves' hyperthyroidism and ophthalmopathy. Study-wide findings and caveats: Most clonotypes that expanded in the thyroid above 0.001 also showed up in blood. Researchers report that a 13 V-J model separated ophthalmopathy from stable hyperthyroidism.

TCR beta CDR3 regions were amplified from RNA transcripts. HTBI primers were employed in a first-round RT-PCR of the TCR CDR3. TCRdb recomputed calls from the multiplex PCR reads with MiXCR, one row per CDR3 protein. The sample has 75,000 to 100,000 distinct CDR3 sequences; roughly 37% are singletons. Each diagnosis drew on symptoms, thyroxine, TRAb, thyroid ultrasound and orbital computed tomography findings. Sequenced sample: peripheral blood or thyroid tissue (not recorded which). This TCR derives from a woman aged 30 to 39 with Graves' hyperthyroidism. The rearrangement links TRBV10-3 to TRBJ1-5; D is unclear. The CDR3 is CAISDVVDQPQHF. The CDR3 nucleotides read TGTGCCATCAGTGATGTTGTCGATCAGCCCCAGCATTTT.